A selection of T cell receptor beta chains follows, all from one sample in a study of identical twins. TCRdb passed the 5' RACE reads through MiXCR, listing each CDR3 protein once. The sample has hundreds of thousands of distinct CDR3 sequences, around an eighth seen once; the top ten hold around 1.5%. The sample also formed part of further work on yellow fever vaccine responses in identical twins.

Sequencing was performed on PBMCs. Receptors were obtained from a woman between 18 and 29 years old in good health. The CDR3 runs from the conserved cysteine through the conserved F or W. A D gene is named only where the DNA matches it firmly. Rows may omit the clone size; those that give it use once, few, many or a size class.

D	size	V	J	CDR3	DNA
-	few	TRBV15	TRBJ2-6	CATSRTIGVGANVLTF	TGTGCCACCAGCAGAACCATCGGGGTTGGGGCCAACGTCCTGACTTTC
-	few	TRBV12-3/TRBV12-4	TRBJ2-5	CASSSGGVGGLGQYF	TGTGCCAGCAGCTCGGGGGGGGTAGGGGGCCTGGGCCAGTACTTC
-	few	TRBV7-2	TRBJ2-7	CASSLVFVGDEQYF	TGTGCCAGCAGCTTAGTGTTTGTGGGGGACGAGCAGTACTTC
TRBD2	-	TRBV4-2	TRBJ2-1	CASSHTTGTSGYLGRYNEQFF	TGTGCCAGCAGCCATACTACAGGTACTAGCGGATACCTAGGGAGGTACAATGAGCAGTTCTTC
-	once	TRBV29-1	TRBJ2-1	CSVEISRSYNEQFF	TGCAGCGTTGAAATTAGCCGGTCCTACAATGAGCAGTTCTTC
-	many	TRBV20-1	TRBJ1-5	CSARDLSYQPQHF	TGCAGTGCTAGAGATCTGAGCTATCAGCCCCAGCATTTT
-	few	TRBV5-6	TRBJ1-2	CASSLGRVSNYGYTF	TGTGCCAGCAGCTTGGGGCGGGTCTCCAACTATGGCTACACCTTC
TRBD1	many	TRBV24-1	TRBJ2-3	CATAVGQGTDTQYF	TGTGCCACCGCGGTCGGACAGGGAACAGATACGCAGTATTTT
-	few	TRBV6-6	TRBJ2-3	CASSYSWADTQYF	TGTGCCAGCAGTTACTCGTGGGCAGATACGCAGTATTTT
-	-	TRBV12-3/TRBV12-4	TRBJ1-1	CASRPAPGRGNTEAFF	TGTGCCAGCAGACCGGCCCCCGGCAGGGGGAACACTGAAGCTTTCTTT
TRBD2	-	TRBV7-8	TRBJ2-5	CASSLVSGSGRLDETQYF	TGTGCCAGCAGCTTAGTATCGGGTAGCGGGAGGTTGGATGAGACCCAGTACTTC
TRBD1	few	TRBV29-1	TRBJ2-7	CSVVDFTGVYEQYF	TGCAGCGTTGTCGACTTTACAGGGGTCTACGAGCAGTACTTC
TRBD2	many	TRBV7-9	TRBJ2-1	CASSSGRGEQFF	TGTGCCAGCAGCTCAGGACGGGGGGAACAGTTCTTC
TRBD2	-	TRBV4-1	TRBJ2-2	CASSQGTSSSAGELFF	TGCGCCAGCAGCCAGGGGACTAGTTCGTCCGCCGGGGAGCTGTTTTTT
-	many	TRBV29-1	TRBJ2-6	CSVDAGSGANVLTF	TGCAGCGTTGATGCGGGCTCTGGGGCCAACGTCCTGACTTTC
TRBD2	few	TRBV7-3	TRBJ2-3	CASSSSPGLAGGPRRGDTQYF	TGTGCCAGCAGCTCAAGCCCGGGACTAGCGGGAGGGCCTCGTAGGGGGGATACGCAGTATTTT
TRBD2	few	TRBV25-1	TRBJ2-3	CASNGIAGNADTQYF	TGTGCCAGCAATGGGATAGCGGGAAACGCAGATACGCAGTATTTT
-	many	TRBV29-1	TRBJ1-2	CSVETGLTNGYTF	TGCAGCGTTGAAACGGGACTTACTAATGGCTACACCTTC
-	few	TRBV4-1	TRBJ2-5	CASSPLELSGQETQYF	TGCGCCAGCAGCCCCCTGGAACTGAGCGGCCAAGAGACCCAGTACTTC
-	few	TRBV27	TRBJ2-7	CASSLHVNKNEQYF	TGTGCCAGCAGTTTACATGTTAATAAAAACGAGCAGTACTTC
-	few	TRBV14	TRBJ2-1	CASSQVGTGFSNEQFF	TGTGCCAGCAGCCAAGTGGGCACAGGGTTTAGCAATGAGCAGTTCTTC
-	few	TRBV7-8	TRBJ2-5	CASSLVGVEVETQYF	TGTGCCAGCAGCTTAGTGGGCGTGGAGGTTGAGACCCAGTACTTC
TRBD1	-	TRBV19	TRBJ2-5	CASSSLGQGSQETQYF	TGTGCCAGTAGTTCTCTAGGACAGGGGTCCCAAGAGACCCAGTACTTC
-	-	TRBV2	TRBJ2-3	CASKKAGARTDTQYF	TGTGCCAGCAAGAAGGCGGGGGCTCGCACAGATACGCAGTATTTT
-	-	TRBV28	TRBJ2-7	CASSLLEAGAVGQYF	TGTGCCAGCAGTTTACTTGAAGCTGGGGCGGTCGGGCAGTACTTC
-	many	TRBV5-6	TRBJ2-1	CASSLTGEQFF	TGTGCCAGCAGCTTGACAGGAGAGCAGTTCTTC
-	few	TRBV2	TRBJ1-5	CASSTYRVNQPQHF	TGTGCCAGCAGTACTTACAGGGTCAATCAGCCCCAGCATTTT
-	few	TRBV29-1	TRBJ2-3	CSVAGAGQADTQYF	TGCAGCGTGGCTGGGGCGGGGCAGGCAGATACGCAGTATTTT
TRBD2	few	TRBV28	TRBJ2-1	CASSFSGGVGSYNEQFF	TGTGCCAGCAGTTTCTCGGGAGGCGTTGGCTCCTACAATGAGCAGTTCTTC
-	many	TRBV28	TRBJ2-5	CASSSPGVHQETQYF	TGTGCCAGCAGTTCCCCAGGGGTTCACCAAGAGACCCAGTACTTC
-	-	TRBV2	TRBJ1-1	CASSGPSTGGPNTEAFF	TGTGCCAGCAGTGGGCCCTCGACAGGAGGGCCAAACACTGAAGCTTTCTTT
TRBD1	-	TRBV12-3/TRBV12-4	TRBJ1-4	CASSSDRVGSRFF	TGTGCCAGCAGTTCAGACAGGGTCGGCAGTCGGTTTTTT
-	many	TRBV10-2	TRBJ1-1	CASSEAEGTEAFF	TGCGCCAGCAGTGAGGCCGAAGGCACTGAAGCTTTCTTT
-	few	TRBV5-5	TRBJ2-1	CASSHRIAPYNEQFF	TGTGCCAGCAGCCATAGGATTGCCCCCTACAATGAGCAGTTCTTC
TRBD2	-	TRBV11-1	TRBJ2-3	CASSPGLAGGLADTQYF	TGTGCCAGCAGCCCCGGACTAGCGGGAGGGCTCGCAGATACGCAGTATTTT
-	few	TRBV20-1	TRBJ2-1	CSASKGFFGEQFF	TGCAGTGCTAGTAAGGGGTTTTTCGGTGAGCAGTTCTTC
-	many	TRBV14	TRBJ1-6	CASSQWSPLHF	TGTGCCAGCAGCCAATGGTCACCCCTCCACTTT
TRBD1	-	TRBV12-3/TRBV12-4	TRBJ1-4	CASRGTGWGKLFF	TGTGCCAGCAGGGGGACAGGGTGGGGGAAACTGTTTTTT
-	-	TRBV20-1	TRBJ2-1	CSARDIRYNEQFF	TGCAGTGCTAGAGATATCCGGTACAATGAGCAGTTCTTC
-	many	TRBV20-1	TRBJ2-1	CSAPSTQKNEQFF	TGCAGTGCCCCGTCTACCCAGAAAAATGAGCAGTTCTTC
-	-	TRBV5-1	TRBJ2-1	CASSFESAPYNEQFF	TGCGCCAGCAGCTTCGAAAGTGCCCCCTACAATGAGCAGTTCTTC
TRBD2	-	TRBV7-9	TRBJ2-7	CASTFGLAGGPYEQYF	TGTGCCAGCACATTCGGGTTAGCGGGAGGGCCCTACGAGCAGTACTTC
-	few	TRBV5-1	TRBJ2-3	CASSLEVAITDTQYF	TGCGCCAGCAGCTTGGAGGTGGCTATCACAGATACGCAGTATTTT
-	-	TRBV4-1	TRBJ1-1	CASSQVSGNTEAFF	TGCGCCAGCAGCCAAGTTTCGGGGAACACTGAAGCTTTCTTT